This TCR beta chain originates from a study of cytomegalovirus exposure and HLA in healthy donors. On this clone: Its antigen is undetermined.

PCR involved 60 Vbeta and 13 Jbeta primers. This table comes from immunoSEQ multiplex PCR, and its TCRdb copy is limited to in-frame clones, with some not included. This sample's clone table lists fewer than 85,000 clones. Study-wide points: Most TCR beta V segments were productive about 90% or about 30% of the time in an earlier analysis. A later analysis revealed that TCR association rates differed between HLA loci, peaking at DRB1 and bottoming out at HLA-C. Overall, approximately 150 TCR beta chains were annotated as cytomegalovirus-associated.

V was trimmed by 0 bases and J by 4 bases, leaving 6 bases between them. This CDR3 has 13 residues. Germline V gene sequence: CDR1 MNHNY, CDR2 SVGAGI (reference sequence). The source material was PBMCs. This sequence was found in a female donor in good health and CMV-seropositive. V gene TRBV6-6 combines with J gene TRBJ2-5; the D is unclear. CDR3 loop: CASSYSRPETQYF. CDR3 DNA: TGTGCCAGCAGTTACTCGAGGCCAGAGACCCAGTACTTC.